One and the same sample provided the 31 T cell receptor beta chains below, sequenced in a study of blood T cell repertoires in COVID-19. Measured with immunoSEQ multiplex PCR; TCRdb has only the in-frame clones, and not every one. The sample records 300,000 to 350,000 clones, around 90% being singletons. Sample: peripheral blood. The receptors come from a woman aged 18-35 years who had recovered from COVID-19.

V and J are TRBV4-3 and TRBJ1-3; D is undetermined. Per germline, CDR1 LGHNA and CDR2 YSLEER. This CDR3 is 18 amino acids long. The V end lost 0 bases, the J end lost 0 bases, and 15 bases lay between the germline ends. The CDR3 protein is CASSQESSQYLSGNTIYF. The CDR3, as DNA: TGCGCCAGCAGCCAAGAGTCGTCACAGTATCTCTCTGGAAACACCATATATTTT.

The chain couples TRBV30 to TRBJ1-6; D is possibly TRBD1 (5 bases). The V end was cut by 4 bases, the J end by 2 bases, with 6 bases between. CDR1 is GTSNPN and CDR2 is SVGIG in the germline V gene (reference sequence). CDR3 size: 13 residues. The CDR3 region is CAWTGTYNSPLHF. Here the CDR3 DNA reads TGTGCCTGGACAGGGACCTATAATTCACCCCTCCACTTT.

This clone came up a few times. The rearrangement uses TRBV7-9 and TRBJ1-4; a possible D gene is TRBD1 (6 bases). CDR3 size: 14 residues. Looked up from germline, CDR1 is SEHNR and CDR2 is FQNEAQ (reference sequence). The germline V and J ends were trimmed by 1 base and 7 bases, with 10 bases remaining between them. CDR3 region: CASSLVGGGEKLFF. CDR3 DNA: TGTGCCAGCAGCTTAGTAGGGGGTGGTGAAAAACTGTTTTTT. Full variable domain (outside the CDR3, taken from reference TRBV7-9 and TRBJ1-4): DTGVSQNPRHKITKRGQNVTFRCDPISEHNRLYWYRQTLGQGPEFLTYFQNEAQLEKSRLLSDRFSAERPKGSFSTLEIQRTEQGDSAMYLCASSLVGGGEKLFFGSGTQLSVL.

The chain recombines TRBV4-1 with TRBJ1-5; the match to TRBD1 covers 8 bases. From germline, CDR1 is MGHRA and CDR2 YSYEKL. This CDR3 comprises 16 residues. V shed 0 bases, J shed 7 bases, and the junction held 8 bases outside the gene matches. DNA for the CDR3: TGCGCCAGCAGCCAAGACCCCGGACAGGGCTGGCAGCCCCAGCATTTT. As protein: CASSQDPGQGWQPQHF.

V and J are TRBV6-6 and TRBJ1-2; weak D call: TRBD1 (6 bases). In germline, CDR1 is MNHNY, CDR2 SVGAGI (reference sequence). This CDR3 is 15 amino acids long. The V end lost 5 bases, the J end lost 6 bases, and 19 bases lay between the germline ends. Here the CDR3 DNA reads TGTGCCAGCAGTGCCACACACAGGGAGATTGATGGCTACACCTTC. It is translated as CASSATHREIDGYTF.

The gene calls are TRBV29-1 and TRBJ2-1; 8 bases align to TRBD1. The V segment lost 7 bases and the J segment 7 bases; nucleotides outside the gene matches: 3. Germline V gives CDR1 SQVTM, CDR2 ANQGSEA. There are 11 residues in the CDR3. The CDR3 loop is CSGRQGNEQFF. Here the CDR3 DNA reads TGCAGCGGCAGACAGGGGAATGAGCAGTTCTTC.

The gene calls are TRBV2 and TRBJ1-5, with TRBD1 matching over 8 bases. V was pared by 4 bases and J by 6 bases, with 8 bases of the junction left unmatched. CDR1 SNHLY and CDR2 FYNNEI come from the germline V gene. The CDR3 is 15 amino acids. The CDR3 nucleotides are TGTGCCAGCAGTGGGTCGACAGGGGAGGTTCAGCCCCAGCATTTT. This gives the protein CASSGSTGEVQPQHF.

The chain employs TRBV24-1 and TRBJ2-5; D may be TRBD2 (7 bases). There are 12 residues in the CDR3. The V end lost 9 bases, the J end lost 4 bases, and 11 bases lay between the germline ends. Looked up from germline, CDR1 is KGHDR and CDR2 is SFDVKD. In DNA form, the CDR3 reads TGTGCCACCGAAGGGGGGGGAGAGACCCAGTACTTC. It codes for CATEGGGETQYF.

This clone has only one observation. This rearrangement joins TRBV7-2 to TRBJ1-5; D unresolved. Trimming left V 1 base short and J 7 bases short, with 8 bases between. Germline V gene data show CDR1 as SGHTA and CDR2 as FQGNSA. This CDR3 is 13 amino acids long. The CDR3 region has the DNA TGTGCCAGCAGCTTAGGTTCGGGGCAGCCCCAGCATTTT. This sequence encodes CASSLGSGQPQHF.

The chain uses TRBV5-6 and TRBJ1-1; TRBD1 agrees at 8 bases. Trimming at V came to 4 bases and at J to 4 bases, leaving 15 bases not matched to a gene. The germline V gene encodes CDR1 SGHDT and CDR2 YYEEEE. The CDR3 loop spans 17 amino acids. CDR3 residues: CASSAAGARGPLTEAFF. The DNA for the CDR3 is TGTGCCAGCAGCGCCGCGGGGGCCAGGGGGCCTCTCACTGAAGCTTTCTTT.

The J gene is TRBJ2-6, the V gene TRBV2; no definite D call. CDR1 and CDR2 (germline): SNHLY, FYNNEI. CDR3 size: 15 residues. V gave up 2 bases and J gave up 0 bases, with 5 bases separating them. The CDR3 loop reads CASSERSSGANVLTF. The DNA for the CDR3 is TGTGCCAGCAGTGAACGGAGCTCTGGGGCCAACGTCCTGACTTTC. The complete variable domain, with remaining parts taken from reference TRBV2 and TRBJ2-6, reads EPEVTQTPSHQVTQMGQEVILRCVPISNHLYFYWYRQILGQKVEFLVSFYNNEISEKSEIFDDQFSVERPDGSNFTLKIRSTKLEDSAMYFCASSERSSGANVLTFGAGSRLTVL.

V and J are TRBV13 and TRBJ2-3; 13 bases map to TRBD2. The CDR3 covers 15 residues. Germline-derived CDR1 and CDR2 are PRHDT and FYEKMQ (reference sequence). Germline trimming cut 5 bases from V and 6 bases from J; bases unmatched to any gene: 5. The CDR3 DNA sequence: TGTGCCAGCAGCCCCCGGGGACTAGCGGGGGATACGCAGTATTTT. Amino acids: CASSPRGLAGDTQYF.

This clone came up once. The chain joins TRBV14 to TRBJ2-2, with 11 bases matching TRBD2. The CDR3 totals 18 residues. The germline CDR1 and CDR2 sequences are SGHDN and FVKESK. V shed 0 bases and J 2 bases; nucleotides not matched to a gene: 5. Here the CDR3 reads CASSQDGRLAGNTGELFF. The CDR3 DNA reads TGTGCCAGCAGCCAAGATGGGAGACTAGCGGGAAACACCGGGGAGCTGTTTTTT. Combining the CDR3 with reference TRBV14 and TRBJ2-2 gives the whole variable domain EAGVTQFPSHSVIEKGQTVTLRCDPISGHDNLYWYRRVMGKEIKFLLHFVKESKQDESGMPNNRFLAERTGGTYSTLKVQPAELEDSGVYFCASSQDGRLAGNTGELFFGEGSRLTVL.

This chain links TRBV9 with TRBJ2-1, with 7 bases matching TRBD2. J was trimmed by 8 bases and V by 0 bases; bases with no gene match: 8. Germline assignment: CDR1 SGDLS and CDR2 YYNGEE. The CDR3 is made up of 15 amino acids. CDR3 DNA sequence: TGTGCCAGCAGCGTAGAAATAGCGACTAGCTATGAGCAGTTCTTC. Protein: CASSVEIATSYEQFF.

CDR3 amino acids: CATSDSGVSGNTIYF. Here the CDR3 DNA reads TGTGCCACCAGTGATTCGGGGGTTTCGGGAAACACCATATATTTT. This sequence joins TRBV24-1 and TRBJ1-3; maybe TRBD1 (5 bases). Trimming removed 2 bases at V and 4 bases at J, with 11 bases between. The germline V gene has CDR1 KGHDR and CDR2 SFDVKD. This CDR3 has 15 residues.

This chain joins TRBV11-2 and TRBJ2-2; TRBD2 matches 12 bases. V shed 3 bases and J 5 bases; nucleotides not matched to a gene: 4. CDR1 and CDR2 from the germline V gene are SGHAT and FQNNGV. This CDR3 comprises 16 residues. The CDR3 DNA is TGTGCCAGCAGCTTCCCCGGGACTAGCGGGACCGGGGAGCTGTTTTTT. Amino acids: CASSFPGTSGTGELFF.

The chain carries TRBV27 and TRBJ2-3; 14 bases match TRBD2. The CDR3 loop spans 17 amino acids. Germline V gives CDR1 MNHEY, CDR2 SMNVEV (reference sequence). The ends lost 6 bases at V and 3 bases at J; junction bases unmatched: 8. The CDR3 reads CASRPGLAGATTDTQYF. As DNA, the CDR3 is TGTGCCAGCAGACCGGGACTAGCGGGAGCCACGACAGATACGCAGTATTTT.

The chain is built from TRBV3-1 (or the pseudogene TRBV3-2) and TRBJ1-1; no clear D gene. Trimming took 4 bases from V and 8 from J, leaving 8 bases between them. CDR1 is LGHDT, CDR2 YNNKEL, per germline (reference sequence). CDR3 size: 11 residues. CDR3 residues: CASSRYREAFF. In DNA, the CDR3 is TGTGCCAGCAGCCGTTACAGAGAAGCTTTCTTT.

J is TRBJ1-6 and V is TRBV25-1, with TRBD1 matching over 7 bases. This CDR3 is 18 amino acids long. CDR1 MGHDK and CDR2 SYGVNS come from the germline V gene. Trimming took 6 bases from V and 0 from J; bases not matched to a gene: 11. The CDR3 coding sequence is TGTGCCAGCAGCCTCCCTTACAGGGGACGCTCCTATAATTCACCCCTCCACTTT. Its protein is CASSLPYRGRSYNSPLHF.

This chain links TRBV11-2 with TRBJ2-2; 11 nucleotides line up with TRBD2. The CDR3 has 16 residues. From germline, CDR1 is SGHAT and CDR2 FQNNGV. V shed 3 bases and J 3 bases; nucleotides not matched to a gene: 3. The chain's CDR3 is CASSFRGLADTGELFF. DNA for the CDR3: TGTGCCAGCAGCTTCAGGGGACTAGCGGACACCGGGGAGCTGTTTTTT. Complete variable domain (other parts from reference TRBV11-2 and TRBJ2-2): EAGVAQSPRYKIIEKRQSVAFWCNPISGHATLYWYQQILGQGPKLLIQFQNNGVVDDSQLPKDRFSAERLKGVDSTLKIQPAKLEDSAVYLCASSFRGLADTGELFFGEGSRLTVL.

V is TRBV11-3 and J is TRBJ2-1; 8 bases agree with TRBD1. The CDR3 is 14 amino acids. Per the germline V gene, CDR1 is SGHNT and CDR2 is YENEEA. V lost 3 bases, J lost 2 bases, and 0 bases stayed unmatched. The CDR3 is CASSLTGAYNEQFF. The CDR3 DNA reads TGTGCCAGCAGCTTGACAGGGGCCTACAATGAGCAGTTCTTC.

This clone occurred once. This chain uses TRBV4-3 with TRBJ2-1; D is perhaps TRBD2 (6 bases). The germline V gene encodes CDR1 LGHNA and CDR2 YSLEER. The CDR3 is 15 residues long. The V end lost 2 bases, the J end lost 4 bases, and 12 bases lay between the germline ends. The CDR3: CASSQRAGSYNEQFF. Here the CDR3 DNA reads TGCGCCAGCAGCCAACGAGCGGGCAGTTACAATGAGCAGTTCTTC.

The chain recombines TRBV12-3 or TRBV12-4 with TRBJ1-1; unclear D gene. Trimming removed 2 bases from V and 3 bases from J, with 4 bases in between. CDR3 size: 12 residues. For the CDR3, the DNA is TGTGCCAGCAGTTTACAGGACACTGAAGCTTTCTTT. It codes for CASSLQDTEAFF.

The sample holds one count of this clone. This sequence joins TRBV18 and TRBJ2-1; 8 nucleotides match TRBD1. With 3 bases clipped from V and 2 bases from J, the junction kept 3 bases outside the gene matches. CDR1 KGHSH and CDR2 LQKENI come from the germline V gene. This CDR3 comprises 15 residues. CDR3 bases: TGTGCCAGCTCACCTCCGACAGGGGCCTACAATGAGCAGTTCTTC. It is translated as CASSPPTGAYNEQFF.

The J gene is TRBJ1-1, the V gene TRBV5-1; no clear D. CDR3 length equals 18 residues. The V end lost 0 bases, the J end lost 9 bases, and 27 bases lay between the germline ends. Germline assignment: CDR1 SGHRS and CDR2 YFSETQ. The CDR3 DNA reads as TGCGCCAGCAGCTTGGCGGTCCGGGATCCCGGTGCCAACAAACAAGCTTTCTTT. Residues: CASSLAVRDPGANKQAFF.

CDR3 coding DNA: TGTGCCAGCAGCTATGGGGCACAGGGGGCCAACGTCCTGACTTTC. Its protein product is CASSYGAQGANVLTF. This chain joins TRBV7-9 and TRBJ2-6; TRBD1 is a possible D gene (5 bases). The V end lost 4 bases, the J end lost 4 bases, and 11 bases lay between the germline ends. Germline V gene sequence: CDR1 SEHNR, CDR2 FQNEAQ (reference sequence). The CDR3 consists of 15 residues.

The rearrangement uses TRBV6-5 and TRBJ2-3; D gene ambiguous. V lost 0 bases, J lost 8 bases, and 9 bases lay in between. Germline V gives CDR1 MNHEY, CDR2 SVGAGI. The CDR3 contains 13 residues. The CDR3 is CASSYSSIGTQYF. The CDR3 nucleotides are TGTGCCAGCAGTTACTCTAGCATCGGTACGCAGTATTTT.

The J gene is TRBJ1-1, the V gene TRBV5-4; weak D call: TRBD1 (5 bases). The V end lost 0 bases, the J end lost 1 base, and 10 bases lay between the germline ends. Germline loops: CDR1 SGHNT, CDR2 YYREEE (reference sequence). The CDR3 covers 15 residues. The CDR3 DNA is TGTGCCAGCAGCTTGGGTCGGGGGGGGAACACTGAAGCTTTCTTT. This sequence encodes CASSLGRGGNTEAFF.

V usage is TRBV11-3 and J usage is TRBJ1-6; D perhaps matches TRBD1 (6 bases). V shed 5 bases and J shed 8 bases, with 13 bases lying between them. CDR3 length: 14 amino acids. CDR1 is SGHNT, CDR2 YENEEA, per germline. The CDR3 spells CASSTTSGDSPLHF. DNA of the CDR3: TGTGCCAGCAGCACCACCTCAGGGGATTCACCCCTCCACTTT. Filled out from reference TRBV11-3 and TRBJ1-6, the complete variable domain reads EAGVVQSPRYKIIEKKQPVAFWCNPISGHNTLYWYLQNLGQGPELLIRYENEEAVDDSQLPKDRFSAERLKGVDSTLKIQPAELGDSAVYLCASSTTSGDSPLHFGNGTRLTVT.

In its sample, this clone was seen once. The V call is TRBV19, the J call TRBJ2-1; TRBD2 might be the D (5 bases). The CDR3 runs 15 residues. The V and J ends lost 5 bases and 1 base respectively, with 12 bases between them. Germline V gene data show CDR1 as LNHDA and CDR2 as SQIVND (reference sequence). This CDR3 reads CASSSFRTSYNEQFF. CDR3 sequence (DNA): TGTGCCAGTAGTTCGTTTCGGACTTCCTACAATGAGCAGTTCTTC.

This chain connects TRBV28 to TRBJ2-1; maybe TRBD1 (5 bases). This CDR3 is 13 amino acids long. The germline V gene has CDR1 MDHEN and CDR2 SYDVKM. Trimming took off 3 bases at V and 7 bases at J, with 10 bases between the two ends. The CDR3 sequence is CASSFQGRNEQFF. The CDR3 DNA is TGTGCCAGCAGTTTTCAGGGTCGGAATGAGCAGTTCTTC.